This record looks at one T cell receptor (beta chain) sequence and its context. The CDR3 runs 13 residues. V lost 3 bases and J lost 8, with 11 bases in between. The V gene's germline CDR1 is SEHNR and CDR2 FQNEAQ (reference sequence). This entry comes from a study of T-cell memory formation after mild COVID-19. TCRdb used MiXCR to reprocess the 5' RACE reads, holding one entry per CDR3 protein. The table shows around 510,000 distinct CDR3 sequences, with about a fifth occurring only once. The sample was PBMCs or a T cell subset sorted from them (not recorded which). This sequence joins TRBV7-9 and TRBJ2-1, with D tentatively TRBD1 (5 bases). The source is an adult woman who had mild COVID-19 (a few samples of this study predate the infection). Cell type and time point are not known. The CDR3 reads CASSFSLGDEQFF. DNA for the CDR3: TGTGCCAGCAGCTTTTCCCTAGGGGATGAGCAGTTCTTC.